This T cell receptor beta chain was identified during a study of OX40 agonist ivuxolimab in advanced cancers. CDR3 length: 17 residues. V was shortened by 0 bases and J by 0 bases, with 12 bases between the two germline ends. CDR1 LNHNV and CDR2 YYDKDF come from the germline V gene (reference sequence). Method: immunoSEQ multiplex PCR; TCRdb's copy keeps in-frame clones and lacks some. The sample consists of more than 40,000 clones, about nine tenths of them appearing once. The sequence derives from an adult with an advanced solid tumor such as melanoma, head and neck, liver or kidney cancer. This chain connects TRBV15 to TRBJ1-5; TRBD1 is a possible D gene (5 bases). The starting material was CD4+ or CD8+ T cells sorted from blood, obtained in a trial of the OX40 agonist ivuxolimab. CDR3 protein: CATSRDLQGVSNQPQHF. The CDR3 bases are TGTGCCACCAGCAGAGATCTGCAGGGAGTTAGCAATCAGCCCCAGCATTTT.